This T cell receptor beta chain was profiled in a study of metastatic and nonmetastatic thyroid tumors. Study in general: Across blood and tumor or nodule tissue, repertoires from malignant and benign thyroid patients were compared with one another.

Study-level points and caveats: As reported, TCR beta diversity in blood and tumor was significantly higher in malignant thyroid tumors than in benign nodules.

Unmatched junction bases numbered 6, after V lost 2 bases and J lost 3 bases. The CDR3 totals 15 residues. Germline values: CDR1 KGHSH, CDR2 LQKENI. This clone has just a few counts. What it binds is unknown. No patient received treatment before thyroid surgery. TCRdb re-called clones via MiXCR from the PCR reads. The sample has 80,000 to 85,000 clones, under 15% seen once. The sequenced sample consisted of tumor tissue. The chain is built from TRBV18 and TRBJ1-1; TRBD1 aligns across 7 bases. This clonotype originated in a female donor with papillary thyroid cancer or a benign thyroid nodule (not recorded which). Some clones in this sample may be carry-over from other donors' samples. The CDR3 spells CASSPDRARDTEAFF. In nucleotides, the CDR3 is TGTGCCAGCTCACCAGACAGGGCAAGAGACACTGAAGCTTTCTTT.